Listed below are T cell receptor beta chains from one sample, sequenced in a study of blood T cell repertoires in COVID-19. TCRdb's table, derived via immunoSEQ multiplex PCR, lists solely in-frame clones and lacks some. The repertoire holds some 290,000 clones, with less than 85% as singletons. The specimen sequenced was peripheral blood. The receptors here all came from a man aged 55 to 70 who had recovered from COVID-19. CDR3s include the opening cysteine and the closing phenylalanine or tryptophan. The D gene is left open where the match is weak. The size field is filled for only some rows; it gives once, few, many or a size class.

abundance	v_gene	len	j_gene	d_gene	CDR3nt	CDR3aa
.	TRBV7-2	15	TRBJ2-5	.	TGTGCCAGCAGCCAGGGTGGCTTGCTGTTGGAGACCCAGTACTTC	CASSQGGLLLETQYF
few	TRBV27	13	TRBJ2-1	TRBD1	TGTGCCAGCAGTGGGGACAGGGTAGATGAGCAGTTCTTC	CASSGDRVDEQFF
.	TRBV11-2	11	TRBJ2-3	.	TGTGCCAGCAGCTTTAGAGATACGCAGTATTTT	CASSFRDTQYF
.	TRBV7-2	13	TRBJ2-4	TRBD2	TGTGCCAGCAGCGCCCGCAGTCTAGCGGGGACCTACTTC	CASSARSLAGTYF
.	TRBV10-3	14	TRBJ2-3	.	TGTGCCATCAGTGAAGGAGGTCCCACAGATACGCAGTATTTT	CAISEGGPTDTQYF
.	TRBV24-1	15	TRBJ2-7	TRBD1	TGTGCCACCAGTGATCCGGGACAGGGTGTCTACGAGCAGTACTTC	CATSDPGQGVYEQYF
.	TRBV27	17	TRBJ2-5	TRBD2	TGTGCCAGCAGTCTCAAGGGACTAGCGGGGAGACAAGAGACCCAGTACTTC	CASSLKGLAGRQETQYF
.	TRBV6-1	16	TRBJ2-1	TRBD2	TGTGCCAGCAGCGAAGGGACTAGCGGGAGTTATGATGAGCAGTTCTTC	CASSEGTSGSYDEQFF
.	TRBV6-5	11	TRBJ1-2	.	TGTGCCAGCAAAGGGAGCTATGGCTACACCTTC	CASKGSYGYTF
.	TRBV20-1	11	TRBJ2-7	.	TGCAGTGCTAGAGGGGCTAACGAGCAGTACTTC	CSARGANEQYF
once	TRBV5-1	16	TRBJ2-3	TRBD1	TGCGCCAGCAGCTTGGGGTCGACAGGGGGCACAGATACGCAGTATTTT	CASSLGSTGGTDTQYF
.	TRBV18	16	TRBJ2-1	TRBD2	TGTGCCAGCTCACCAAGTAGCGGGACGGCGAGCAATGAGCAGTTCTTC	CASSPSSGTASNEQFF
.	TRBV18	13	TRBJ2-2	.	TGTGCCAGCTCACCAAGAGAGGACGGGGAGCTGTTTTTT	CASSPREDGELFF
few	TRBV24-1	15	TRBJ1-5	TRBD1	TGTGCCACCAGTTTAACAGGGGTTGGAGATCAGCCCCAGCATTTT	CATSLTGVGDQPQHF
.	TRBV19	17	TRBJ1-2	TRBD1	TGTGCCAGTAGGGTCTCGGACAGGGGGCGTATGGACTATGGCTACACCTTC	CASRVSDRGRMDYGYTF
.	TRBV7-9	14	TRBJ2-7	.	TGTGCCAGCAGCCCCTTGGGAGGGGGCTACGAGCAGTACTTC	CASSPLGGGYEQYF
many	TRBV7-8	12	TRBJ1-1	.	TGTGCCAGCAGCTTGGTCCACACCGAAGCTTTCTTT	CASSLVHTEAFF
.	TRBV7-9	14	TRBJ1-2	TRBD1	TGTGCCAGCAGCAGGGAGACAGGGGCCGATGGCTACACCTTC	CASSRETGADGYTF
.	TRBV15	12	TRBJ2-1	.	TGTGCCACCAGCAGTACAGGGTTTGAGCAGTTCTTC	CATSSTGFEQFF
.	TRBV11-2	14	TRBJ2-4	.	TGTGCCAGCAGCTCGCAGGGAACCAAAAACATTCAGTACTTC	CASSSQGTKNIQYF
.	TRBV7-3	15	TRBJ2-1	TRBD1	TGTGCCAGCAGCGTAGGGACAGGGGTCCTCAATGAGCAGTTCTTC	CASSVGTGVLNEQFF
.	TRBV11-3	16	TRBJ2-3	TRBD1	TGTGCCAGCAGCTTTGGGACAGGGTTGTACACAGATACGCAGTATTTT	CASSFGTGLYTDTQYF
.	TRBV20-1	11	TRBJ2-1	.	TGCAGTGCTAGCGCGGGAAGCCAGCAGTTCTTC	CSASAGSQQFF
few	TRBV18	14	TRBJ1-2	TRBD1	TGTGCCAGCTCGTATGTTGACAGGGCGGACGGCTACACCTTC	CASSYVDRADGYTF
.	TRBV30	13	TRBJ2-7	TRBD1	TGTGCCTGGATCCCGACAGGGGTGGGGGAGCAGTACTTC	CAWIPTGVGEQYF
.	TRBV10-3	13	TRBJ1-2	.	TGTGCCATCAGTGTTCGGGAGAACTATGGCTACACCTTC	CAISVRENYGYTF
.	TRBV6-5	15	TRBJ1-5	.	TGTGCCAGCACCATCTCCGGGAAGCCGGGCCAGCCCCAGCATTTT	CASTISGKPGQPQHF
many	TRBV6-6	16	TRBJ2-1	TRBD2	TGTGCCAGCAGTTCGGGACTAGCGGGATTGGACAATGAGCAGTTCTTC	CASSSGLAGLDNEQFF
.	TRBV7-8	15	TRBJ1-2	.	TGTGCCAGCAGCTTCCGGGGTGGGCCCAACTATGGCTACACCTTC	CASSFRGGPNYGYTF
.	TRBV11-2	12	TRBJ1-1	.	TGTGCCAGCAGCTTATTTGGCTCTGAAGCTTTCTTT	CASSLFGSEAFF
.	TRBV18	15	TRBJ1-2	.	TGTGCCAGCTCACCACGGGGAGATTCCGTCTATGGCTACACCTTC	CASSPRGDSVYGYTF
.	TRBV4-2	16	TRBJ2-7	TRBD2	TGTGCCAGCAGCCAAGATCAGGAGCGGGGGAGGTACGAGCAGTACTTC	CASSQDQERGRYEQYF
.	TRBV6-5	14	TRBJ2-7	.	TGTGCCAGCAGTTCTTCCGCCCCAGGGGCCGAACAGTACTTC	CASSSSAPGAEQYF
few	TRBV19	15	TRBJ1-5	.	TGTGCCAGTAGTTCAGGGTTGAGAAGCAATCAGCCCCAGCATTTT	CASSSGLRSNQPQHF
.	TRBV6-6	13	TRBJ2-1	TRBD1	TGTGCCAGCCGTAGACAGGGGGAGATTGAGCAGTTCTTC	CASRRQGEIEQFF
.	TRBV6-5	13	TRBJ1-5	.	TGTGCCAGCATGCCGGGATACAATCAGCCCCAGCATTTT	CASMPGYNQPQHF
.	TRBV4-1	16	TRBJ2-7	TRBD2	TGCGCCAGCAGCCAAGAGGCTAGCGGGAGGTTGGGCGAGCAGTACTTC	CASSQEASGRLGEQYF
.	TRBV7-6	15	TRBJ2-5	TRBD1	TGTGCCAGCAGCCCAGGACAGGGGGCCCGGGAGACCCAGTACTTC	CASSPGQGARETQYF
.	TRBV6-5	13	TRBJ1-1	TRBD1	TGTGCCAGCAGTCGGACAGGCCACACTGAAGCTTTCTTT	CASSRTGHTEAFF
.	TRBV15	16	TRBJ1-6	.	TGTGCCACCAGCAGAGATCTGGACAGAATTAATTCACCCCTCCACTTT	CATSRDLDRINSPLHF
.	TRBV6-6	14	TRBJ1-4	.	TGTGCCAGCAGTTACGACGGCAGGGGCTCAAAACTGTTTTTT	CASSYDGRGSKLFF
.	TRBV15	17	TRBJ1-1	.	TGTGCCACCAGCAGAGTGGGGGGTACGGACAAACAAACTGAAGCTTTCTTT	CATSRVGGTDKQTEAFF
few	TRBV6-6	14	TRBJ1-2	.	TGTGCCAGCAGTTACGATGGCGGTAACTATGGCTACACCTTC	CASSYDGGNYGYTF
.	TRBV10-3	14	TRBJ1-6	TRBD1	TGTGCCATCAGGGGGGCAGGGGGCAATTCACCCCTCCACTTT	CAIRGAGGNSPLHF
.	TRBV5-1	13	TRBJ2-5	.	TGCGCCAGCAGCCTGCGCCGCGGAGAGACCCAGTACTTC	CASSLRRGETQYF
.	TRBV19	15	TRBJ2-2	TRBD1	TGTGCCAGCACTTACTCGACAGGGCTGAACGGGGAGCTGTTTTTT	CASTYSTGLNGELFF
.	TRBV11-2	15	TRBJ2-2	TRBD2	TGTGCCAGCAGCCTGACTAGCGGAGGCACCGGGGAGCTGTTTTTT	CASSLTSGGTGELFF
few	TRBV5-4	13	TRBJ1-5	TRBD1	TGTGCCAGCAGCCCCGACAGGGATCAGCCCCAGCATTTT	CASSPDRDQPQHF
.	TRBV7-2	16	TRBJ2-1	TRBD2	TGTGCCAGCAGGGGACTAGCGGGAGGACCCTACAATGAGCAGTTCTTC	CASRGLAGGPYNEQFF
.	TRBV7-2	15	TRBJ2-1	.	TGTGCCAGCAGCTTAGGGCGGGGCTCCTACAATGAGCAGTTCTTC	CASSLGRGSYNEQFF
.	TRBV6-5	14	TRBJ2-7	.	TGTGCCAGCAGTTACACAGGTCGATCCCACGAGCAGTACTTC	CASSYTGRSHEQYF
.	TRBV5-8	13	TRBJ2-5	.	TGTGCCAGCAGCTTACGACTTGGGGAGACCCAGTACTTC	CASSLRLGETQYF
.	TRBV10-2	16	TRBJ2-7	.	TGCGCCAGCAGTGAGTCGGTGGGCCCTCTCCCCTACGAGCAGTACTTC	CASSESVGPLPYEQYF
.	TRBV6-5	15	TRBJ1-6	.	TGTGCCAGCAGTCGCGGGGCGGCCTGGAATTCACCCCTCCACTTT	CASSRGAAWNSPLHF
.	TRBV6-5	13	TRBJ1-2	TRBD1	TGTGCCAGCAATAGACAGGGAAACTATGGCTACACCTTC	CASNRQGNYGYTF
.	TRBV9	16	TRBJ2-1	TRBD2	TGTGCCAGCAGCGTTAGTCTCGGGGGGTCCTACAATGAGCAGTTCTTC	CASSVSLGGSYNEQFF
.	TRBV6-6	14	TRBJ1-6	.	TGTGCCAGCTTTAGCGGGCAGCTCAATTCACCCCTCCACTTT	CASFSGQLNSPLHF
.	TRBV7-3	19	TRBJ2-7	TRBD1	TGTGCCAGCAGCTTAAATCAGGTCGTGGCGGGACAGGCCGAGCACGAGCAGTACTTC	CASSLNQVVAGQAEHEQYF
.	TRBV24-1	16	TRBJ2-1	TRBD1	TGTGCCACCAGTGACCCACAGGGGGTAACCTACAATGAGCAGTTCTTC	CATSDPQGVTYNEQFF